A single TCR beta chain is shown here with its context. What it binds is unknown. This record belongs to a study of CD8 T cells in ankylosing spondylitis. Study-wide results and caveats: In reactive arthritis synovial fluid and blood, some motif variants had been reported before. Matched ankylosing spondylitis synovial fluid reportedly contained a significantly enriched population of disease-linked clones. Ankylosing spondylitis blood seemed to carry a telltale TCR beta motif made of fewer than ten highly homologous variants.

Preparation of TCR beta libraries was done by quantitative 5'-RACE with molecular barcodes. TCRdb re-analysed the 5' RACE reads in MiXCR, keeping a single row per CDR3 protein. The sample comprises roughly 370,000 distinct CDR3 sequences, approximately 20% of which are singletons, and approximately 15% rests with the top ten. Germline V lookup: CDR1 KGHDR, CDR2 SFDVKD. With 0 bases removed from V and 4 bases from J, the gap between germline ends came to 9 bases. There are 15 residues in the CDR3. The TCR originated in a male donor with ankylosing spondylitis. The sequenced sample was blood, either unsorted or a sorted T cell fraction (not recorded which). J is TRBJ2-1 and V is TRBV24-1; D gene uncertain. In DNA form, the CDR3 reads TGTGCCACCAGTGATTTGCACGGCCATTACAATGAGCAGTTCTTC. Translated, it gives CATSDLHGHYNEQFF.